Listed below are T cell receptor beta chains from one sample, sequenced in a study of blood T cell repertoires in COVID-19. The repertoire was sequenced with immunoSEQ multiplex PCR; TCRdb's copy has only in-frame clones and lacks some. The repertoire holds about 150,000 clones, with roughly 84% as singletons. Sequenced sample: PBMCs or T cells enriched from blood (not recorded which). The receptor set was obtained from a man in his 70s who had been exposed to COVID-19. CDR3s leave out the opening cysteine and the closing phenylalanine or tryptophan. D genes are given only for firm matches.

d_call j_call v_call cdr3_aa
NA TRBJ1-5 TRBV19 ASSILGEAQPQH
TRBD1 TRBJ1-2 TRBV6-2/TRBV6-3 ASSSDRTYGYT
NA TRBJ2-7 TRBV7-9 ASSLARGYEQY
NA TRBJ1-2 TRBV11-2 ASSLDPAGIGGYT
TRBD2 TRBJ2-1 TRBV29-1 SVEDNSGLSGRAYNEQF
TRBD1 TRBJ2-1 TRBV5-1 ASRDRQGGLDEQF
NA TRBJ1-1 TRBV5-8 ASSHGNRAWGTEAF
NA TRBJ1-4 TRBV4-3 ASSHPKAWANEKLF
TRBD2 TRBJ2-3 TRBV30 AWSRLALDTQY
NA TRBJ1-2 TRBV20-1 SARDSRYT
NA TRBJ2-5 TRBV7-9 ASSQTWTAQETQY
NA TRBJ1-6 TRBV6-1 ASSEVDSIANSPLH
TRBD2 TRBJ2-2 TRBV19 ASSTFSGGPPGELF
TRBD2 TRBJ2-7 TRBV19 ASSIGTSGAYEQY
NA TRBJ1-2 TRBV12-3/TRBV12-4 ASSRDGVYGYT
NA TRBJ2-1 TRBV5-1 ASRDTNNEQF
NA TRBJ1-3 TRBV5-1 ASSPGFSGNTIY
NA TRBJ1-2 TRBV5-1 ASSLEGKKMYGYT
NA TRBJ2-7 TRBV3-1/TRBV3-2 ASSQVSLLRDEQY
NA TRBJ2-7 TRBV2 ASELTYEQY
NA TRBJ2-1 TRBV6-2/TRBV6-3 ASSRGGLNEQF
TRBD1 TRBJ2-1 TRBV2 ASRRQGAGENNEQF
NA TRBJ1-2 TRBV7-9 ASSPRLSFDGYT
NA TRBJ1-5 TRBV6-2/TRBV6-3 ASSYGRVGNQPQH
NA TRBJ2-7 TRBV14 ASSFTYEQY